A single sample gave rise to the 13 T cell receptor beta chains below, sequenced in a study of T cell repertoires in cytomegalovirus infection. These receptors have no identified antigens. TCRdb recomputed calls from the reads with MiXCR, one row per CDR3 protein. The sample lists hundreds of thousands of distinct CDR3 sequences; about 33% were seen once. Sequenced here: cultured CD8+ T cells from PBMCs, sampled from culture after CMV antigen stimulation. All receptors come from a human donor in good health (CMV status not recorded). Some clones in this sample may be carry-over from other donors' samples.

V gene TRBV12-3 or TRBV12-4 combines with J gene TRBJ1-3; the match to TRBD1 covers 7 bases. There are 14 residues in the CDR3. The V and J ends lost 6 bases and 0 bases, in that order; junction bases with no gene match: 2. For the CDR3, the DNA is TGTGCCAGCAGGGGGACAGACTCTGGAAACACCATATATTTT. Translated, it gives CASRGTDSGNTIYF.

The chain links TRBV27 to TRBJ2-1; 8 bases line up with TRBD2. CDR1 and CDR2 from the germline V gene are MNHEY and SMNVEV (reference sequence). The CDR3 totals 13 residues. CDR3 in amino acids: CATTGGAYNEQFF. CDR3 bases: TGTGCGACCACCGGGGGGGCCTACAATGAGCAGTTCTTC.

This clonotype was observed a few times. The CDR3 loop is CASSMGLAGTYEQYF. CDR3 DNA: TGTGCCAGCAGTATGGGACTAGCGGGCACCTACGAGCAGTACTTC. The chain uses TRBV12-3 or TRBV12-4 and TRBJ2-7; 12 bases line up with TRBD2. The CDR3 is made up of 15 amino acids. V shed 5 bases and J 2 bases; nucleotides not matched to a gene: 4.

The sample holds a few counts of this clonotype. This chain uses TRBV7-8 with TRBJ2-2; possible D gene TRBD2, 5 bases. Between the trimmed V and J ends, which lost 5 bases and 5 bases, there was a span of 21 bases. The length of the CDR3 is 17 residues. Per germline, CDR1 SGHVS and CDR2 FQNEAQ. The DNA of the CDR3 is TGTGCCAGCAGCCCCCCGGGGTTCACCCTGGCTACCGGGGAGCTGTTTTTT. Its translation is CASSPPGFTLATGELFF.

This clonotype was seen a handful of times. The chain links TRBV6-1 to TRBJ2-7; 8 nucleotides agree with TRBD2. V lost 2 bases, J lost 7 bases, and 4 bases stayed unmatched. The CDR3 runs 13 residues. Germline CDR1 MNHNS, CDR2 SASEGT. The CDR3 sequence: CASSELAGREQYV. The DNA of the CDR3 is TGTGCCAGCAGTGAATTAGCGGGGAGGGAGCAGTACGTC.

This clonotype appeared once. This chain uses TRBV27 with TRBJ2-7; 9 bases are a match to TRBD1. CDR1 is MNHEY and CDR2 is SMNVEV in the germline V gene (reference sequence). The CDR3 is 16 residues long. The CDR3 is CANSPTGGTLNYEQYV. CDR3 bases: TGTGCCAACAGTCCAACAGGGGGCACCCTTAACTACGAGCAGTACGTC.

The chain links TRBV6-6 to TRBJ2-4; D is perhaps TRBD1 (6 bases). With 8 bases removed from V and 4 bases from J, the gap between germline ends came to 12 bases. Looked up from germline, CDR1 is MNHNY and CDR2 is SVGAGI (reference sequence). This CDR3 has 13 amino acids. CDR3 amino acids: CASERDMKNIQYF. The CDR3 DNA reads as TGTGCCAGCGAAAGGGACATGAAAAACATTCAGTACTTC.

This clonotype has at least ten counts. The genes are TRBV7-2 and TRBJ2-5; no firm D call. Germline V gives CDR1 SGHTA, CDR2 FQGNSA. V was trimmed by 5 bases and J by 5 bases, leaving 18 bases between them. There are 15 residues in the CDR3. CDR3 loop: CASSPRRNGFETQYF. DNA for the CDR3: TGTGCCAGCAGCCCCCGTCGTAACGGATTCGAGACCCAGTACTTC. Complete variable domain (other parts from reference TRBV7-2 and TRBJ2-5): GAGVSQSPSNKVTEKGKDVELRCDPISGHTALYWYRQSLGQGLEFLIYFQGNSAPDKSGLPSDRFSAERTGGSVSTLTIQRTQQEDSAVYLCASSPRRNGFETQYFGPGTRLLVL.

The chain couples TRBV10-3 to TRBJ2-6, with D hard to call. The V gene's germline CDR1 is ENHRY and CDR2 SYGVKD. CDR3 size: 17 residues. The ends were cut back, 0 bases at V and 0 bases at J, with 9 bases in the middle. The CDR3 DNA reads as TGTGCCATCAGTGAGTCGTTAGCAAGCTCTGGGGCCAACGTCCTGACTTTC. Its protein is CAISESLASSGANVLTF.

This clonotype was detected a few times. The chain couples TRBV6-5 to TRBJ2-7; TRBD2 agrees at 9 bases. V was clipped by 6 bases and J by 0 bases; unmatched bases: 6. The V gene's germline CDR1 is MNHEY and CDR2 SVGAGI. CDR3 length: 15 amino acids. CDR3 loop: CASSYGTSFSYEQYF. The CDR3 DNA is TGTGCCAGCAGCTATGGGACTAGCTTCTCCTACGAGCAGTACTTC.

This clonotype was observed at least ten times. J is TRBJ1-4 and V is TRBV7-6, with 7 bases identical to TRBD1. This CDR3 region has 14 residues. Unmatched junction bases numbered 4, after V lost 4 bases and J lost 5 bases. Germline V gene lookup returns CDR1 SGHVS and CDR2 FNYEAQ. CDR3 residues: CASSSSGGNEKLFF. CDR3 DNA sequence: TGTGCCAGCAGCTCCTCAGGGGGAAATGAAAAACTGTTTTTT.

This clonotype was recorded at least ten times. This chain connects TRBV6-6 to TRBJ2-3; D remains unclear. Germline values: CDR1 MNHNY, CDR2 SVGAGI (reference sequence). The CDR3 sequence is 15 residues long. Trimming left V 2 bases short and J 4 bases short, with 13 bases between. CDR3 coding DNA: TGTGCCAGCAGTTACGGAACACAGCAGGCAGATACGCAGTATTTT. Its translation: CASSYGTQQADTQYF.

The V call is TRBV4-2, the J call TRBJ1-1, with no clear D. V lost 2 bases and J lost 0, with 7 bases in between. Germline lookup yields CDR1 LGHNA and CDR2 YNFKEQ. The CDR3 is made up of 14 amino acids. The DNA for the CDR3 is TGTGCCAGCAGCCAACATATCATGAACACTGAAGCTTTCTTT. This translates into CASSQHIMNTEAFF.